One and the same sample provided the 22 T cell receptor beta chains below, sequenced in a study of blood T cell repertoires in COVID-19. Generated by immunoSEQ multiplex PCR, the TCRdb table keeps only in-frame clones and is missing some. The data contain 70,000 to 90,000 clones, roughly 80% of them seen just once; the ten biggest clones take up 15% to 20%. The source material was peripheral blood. Receptors originate from an elderly woman with acute or convalescent COVID-19.

J is TRBJ2-2 and V is TRBV3-1 (or the pseudogene TRBV3-2), with TRBD2 matching over 10 bases. CDR3 length: 16 residues. Germline values: CDR1 LGHDT, CDR2 YNNKEL (reference sequence). Trimming cost V 4 bases and J 0 bases; bases outside gene matches: 2. DNA of the CDR3: TGTGCCAGCAGCCTGAGCGGGGGGGCGAACACCGGGGAGCTGTTTTTT. The encoded protein is CASSLSGGANTGELFF.

This chain uses TRBV9 with TRBJ2-6, with 8 nucleotides matching TRBD1. The ends lost 1 base at V and 1 base at J; junction bases unmatched: 7. Germline V gene lookup returns CDR1 SGDLS and CDR2 YYNGEE. This CDR3 is built from 18 residues. The chain's CDR3 is CASSVQDRALSGANVLTF. The CDR3 bases are TGTGCCAGCAGCGTACAGGACAGGGCCTTATCTGGGGCCAACGTCCTGACTTTC.

There are a few counts of this clone. The chain combines TRBV5-1 with TRBJ1-5; a possible D gene is TRBD1 (5 bases). This CDR3 has 13 amino acids. The ends were cut back, 4 bases at V and 6 bases at J, with 11 bases in the middle. The germline V gene encodes CDR1 SGHRS and CDR2 YFSETQ. DNA for the CDR3: TGCGCCAGCAGCCTGGAAGGGGTTCAGCCCCAGCATTTT. Amino acids: CASSLEGVQPQHF.

The chain is built from TRBV15 and TRBJ1-1; 8 nucleotides match TRBD1. CDR1 and CDR2 from the germline V gene are LNHNV and YYDKDF (reference sequence). The junction had 3 bases not matched to a gene; V was cut back by 4 bases and J by 5 bases. The CDR3 contains 13 residues. CDR3 DNA: TGTGCCACCAGCAAGGGACAGGAAACTGAAGCTTTCTTT. Protein sequence: CATSKGQETEAFF.

This sequence joins TRBV9 and TRBJ1-1; D perhaps matches TRBD1 (6 bases). This CDR3 has 15 residues. CDR1 is SGDLS and CDR2 is YYNGEE in the germline V gene. Trimming pared 1 base from V and 4 bases from J, leaving 14 bases between. The DNA of the CDR3 is TGTGCCAGCAGCGTAACCGGGGGGGCCCCCACTGAAGCTTTCTTT. Translating it yields CASSVTGGAPTEAFF.

In the case of this clone: The junction shows a germline mismatch at one end, possibly a read error. The chain recombines TRBV5-6 with TRBJ1-2, with TRBD1 matching 8 bases. The germline CDR1 and CDR2 sequences are SGHDT and YYEEEE. The CDR3 has 18 amino acids. The CDR3, as DNA: TGTGCCAGCACCTACGGGGCAACAGGGGGGATTGCTAAGTATGGCTACACCTTC. Its translation is CASTYGATGGIAKYGYTF. The variable domain in full, completed from reference TRBV5-6 and TRBJ1-2, reads DAGVTQSPTHLIKTRGQQVTLRCSPKSGHDTVSWYQQALGQGPQFIFQYYEEEERQRGNFPDRFSGHQFPNYSSELNVNALLLGDSALYLCASTYGATGGIAKYGYTFGSGTRLTVV.

The CDR3 loop is CASSELDRGGTGELFF. The DNA of the CDR3 is TGTGCCAGCAGTGAATTAGACAGGGGGGGCACCGGGGAGCTGTTTTTT. This chain uses TRBV6-1 with TRBJ2-2; TRBD1 aligns across 9 bases. The CDR3 has 16 amino acids. V gave up 2 bases and J gave up 4 bases; unmatched junction bases: 5. Germline V gene sequence: CDR1 MNHNS, CDR2 SASEGT.

This chain uses TRBV6-2 or TRBV6-3 with TRBJ2-7, with 11 positions matching TRBD1. There are 15 residues in the CDR3. The junction had 6 bases not matched to a gene; V was cut back by 2 bases and J by 6 bases. Germline CDR1 and CDR2: MNHEY and SVGEGT. The CDR3 loop reads CASSYGDRGYGEQYF. Written as DNA, the CDR3 is TGTGCCAGCAGTTACGGGGACAGGGGGTATGGCGAGCAGTACTTC.

This clone was seen more than once but under ten times. This chain joins TRBV18 and TRBJ2-7; TRBD1 aligns across 10 bases. Germline-derived CDR1 and CDR2 are KGHSH and LQKENI. Germline trimming cut 5 bases from V and 3 bases from J; bases unmatched to any gene: 4. The CDR3 runs 14 residues. The CDR3 spells CASSADRGIYEQYF. The DNA for the CDR3 is TGTGCCAGCTCAGCGGACAGGGGGATCTACGAGCAGTACTTC.

The V and J genes are TRBV2 and TRBJ1-3; D gene unclear. The CDR3 extends over 18 amino acids. Germline CDR1 reads SNHLY; CDR2 reads FYNNEI. V was clipped by 5 bases and J by 0 bases, with 20 bases between them. CDR3 protein: CASSYSSAGTFSGNTIYF. The CDR3 DNA follows: TGTGCCAGCAGTTACTCCTCGGCGGGTACCTTCTCTGGAAACACCATATATTTT. Full variable domain (outside the CDR3, taken from reference TRBV2 and TRBJ1-3): EPEVTQTPSHQVTQMGQEVILRCVPISNHLYFYWYRQILGQKVEFLVSFYNNEISEKSEIFDDQFSVERPDGSNFTLKIRSTKLEDSAMYFCASSYSSAGTFSGNTIYFGEGSWLTVV.

The DNA for the CDR3 is TGTGCCAGCAGTTACTCGCCTGGTGGTAGTGAAAAACTGTTTTTT. This sequence encodes CASSYSPGGSEKLFF. The chain is built from TRBV6-5 and TRBJ1-4; D remains ambiguous. The CDR3 spans 15 residues. Germline CDR1 is MNHEY and CDR2 is SVGAGI. Trimming stripped 0 bases from V and 7 bases from J, with 12 bases between.

CDR3 DNA sequence: TGTGCCTGGAAGGGACAGAATGAAAAACTGTTTTTT. The encoded protein is CAWKGQNEKLFF. The genes are TRBV30 and TRBJ1-4, with TRBD1 identical over 7 bases. CDR1 is GTSNPN and CDR2 is SVGIG in the germline V gene (reference sequence). The J segment lost 5 bases and the V segment lost 4 bases, leaving 1 base of the junction unmatched. CDR3 size: 12 residues. The full variable domain, in which reference TRBV30 and TRBJ1-4 provide the parts outside the CDR3, is SQTIHQWPATLVQPVGSPLSLECTVEGTSNPNLYWYRQAAGRGLQLLFYSVGIGQISSEVPQNLSASRPQDRQFILSSKKLLLSDSGFYLCAWKGQNEKLFFGSGTQLSVL.

The V and J genes are TRBV24-1 and TRBJ2-5; D may be TRBD1 (5 bases). Per the germline V gene, CDR1 is KGHDR and CDR2 is SFDVKD. Trimming took 8 bases from V and 1 from J, leaving 7 bases between them. CDR3 size: 12 residues. The DNA for the CDR3 is TGTGCCACCAAGGGGTCCCAAGAGACCCAGTACTTC. The encoded protein is CATKGSQETQYF.

This chain connects TRBV28 to TRBJ2-7, with D possibly being TRBD1 (5 bases). CDR3 size: 11 residues. V lost 7 bases and J 5 bases, leaving 9 bases between the germline ends. Germline CDR1 and CDR2: MDHEN and SYDVKM. CDR3 loop: CASTHRNEQYF. For the CDR3, the DNA is TGTGCCAGCACTCACAGGAACGAGCAGTACTTC. The complete variable domain, with remaining parts taken from reference TRBV28 and TRBJ2-7, reads DVKVTQSSRYLVKRTGEKVFLECVQDMDHENMFWYRQDPGLGLRLIYFSYDVKMKEKGDIPEGYSVSREKKERFSLILESASTNQTSMYLCASTHRNEQYFGPGTRLTVT.

V gene TRBV23-1 combines with J gene TRBJ2-5, with 14 bases matching TRBD2. TRBV23-1 is an open reading frame whose function is uncertain. The CDR3 totals 18 residues. J was trimmed by 5 bases and V by 6 bases; bases with no gene match: 14. The CDR3 sequence: CASSPRTATSGGAETQYF. CDR3 nucleotide sequence: TGCGCCAGCAGCCCGAGGACAGCGACTAGCGGGGGGGCGGAGACCCAGTACTTC.

The rearrangement joins TRBV4-1 to TRBJ1-2; 7 bases fit TRBD1. The CDR3 has 15 amino acids. V gave up 0 bases and J gave up 8 bases; unmatched junction bases: 9. Germline V gene lookup returns CDR1 MGHRA and CDR2 YSYEKL. DNA for the CDR3: TGCGCCAGCAGCCAAGATCCGTCAGGGGGACGGGGCTACACCTTC. Translating gives CASSQDPSGGRGYTF.

This clone was counted a single time. V is TRBV19 and J is TRBJ2-3; TRBD2 agrees at 14 bases. With 1 base clipped from V and 2 bases from J, the junction kept 5 bases outside the gene matches. CDR1 and CDR2 (germline): LNHDA, SQIVND (reference sequence). The CDR3 runs 18 residues. The DNA of the CDR3 is TGTGCCAGTAGTATAGCGGAGACTAGCGGGGGGGCCACAGATACGCAGTATTTT. Translated: CASSIAETSGGATDTQYF.

CDR3 residues: CASSHTPGSTNGYTF. In nucleotides, the CDR3 is TGTGCCAGCAGCCATACCCCAGGATCGACCAATGGCTACACCTTC. The chain has TRBV3-1 (or the pseudogene TRBV3-2) and TRBJ1-2; no clear D gene. V lost 3 bases and J lost 6, with 17 bases in between. Per the germline V gene, CDR1 is LGHDT and CDR2 is YNNKEL (reference sequence). The CDR3 loop spans 15 amino acids.

The V gene is TRBV15, the J gene TRBJ1-2; perhaps TRBD1 as D (5 bases). CDR3 length equals 14 residues. Trimming left V 3 bases short and J 3 bases short, with 11 bases between. The V gene's germline CDR1 is LNHNV and CDR2 YYDKDF (reference sequence). The CDR3 spells CATSSGGTDYGYTF. CDR3 DNA: TGTGCCACCAGCAGTGGGGGGACTGACTATGGCTACACCTTC.

The chain is built from TRBV6-5 and TRBJ1-4; no clear D gene. The V and J ends lost 7 bases and 4 bases respectively, with 16 bases between them. Germline assignment: CDR1 MNHEY and CDR2 SVGAGI. The CDR3 is made up of 15 amino acids. The CDR3 sequence is CASTVYWALNEKLFF. CDR3 in DNA: TGTGCCAGCACAGTGTATTGGGCGCTTAATGAAAAACTGTTTTTT.

The chain joins TRBV5-1 to TRBJ2-3; no clear D gene. Germline CDR1 SGHRS, CDR2 YFSETQ. This CDR3 contains 12 residues. Trimming stripped 1 base from V and 4 bases from J, with 4 bases between. The CDR3 reads CASSLRADTQYF. In DNA form, the CDR3 reads TGCGCCAGCAGCTTGCGGGCAGATACGCAGTATTTT.

This chain connects TRBV5-8 to TRBJ2-5; D is undetermined. Deletions cut 0 bases from V and 2 bases from J, with 14 bases between. Per the germline V gene, CDR1 is SGHTS and CDR2 is YDEGEE. This CDR3 is built from 16 residues. CDR3 in DNA: TGTGCCAGCAGCTTGGCCTTTTCGACTGGGCAAGAGACCCAGTACTTC. Protein sequence: CASSLAFSTGQETQYF.